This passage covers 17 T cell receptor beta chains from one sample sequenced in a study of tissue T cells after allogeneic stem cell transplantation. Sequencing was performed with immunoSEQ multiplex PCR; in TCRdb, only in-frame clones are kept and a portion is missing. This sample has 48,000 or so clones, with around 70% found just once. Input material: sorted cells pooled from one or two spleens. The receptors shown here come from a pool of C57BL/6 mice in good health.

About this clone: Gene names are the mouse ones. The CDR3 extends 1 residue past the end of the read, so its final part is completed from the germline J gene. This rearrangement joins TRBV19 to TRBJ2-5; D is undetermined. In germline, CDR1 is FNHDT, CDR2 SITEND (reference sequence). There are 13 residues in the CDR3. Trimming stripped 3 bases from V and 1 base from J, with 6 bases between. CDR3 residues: CASSTGDQDTQYF. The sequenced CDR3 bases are TGTGCCAGCAGTACCGGGGACCAAGACACCCAGTAC.

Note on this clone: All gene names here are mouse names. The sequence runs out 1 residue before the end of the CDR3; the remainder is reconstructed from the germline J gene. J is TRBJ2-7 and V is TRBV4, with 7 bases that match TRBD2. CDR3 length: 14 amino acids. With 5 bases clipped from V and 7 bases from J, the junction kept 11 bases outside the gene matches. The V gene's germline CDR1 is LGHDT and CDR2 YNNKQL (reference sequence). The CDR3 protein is CASSQKGWGREQYF. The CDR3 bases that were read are TGTGCCAGCAGCCAAAAGGGCTGGGGGAGGGAACAGTAC.

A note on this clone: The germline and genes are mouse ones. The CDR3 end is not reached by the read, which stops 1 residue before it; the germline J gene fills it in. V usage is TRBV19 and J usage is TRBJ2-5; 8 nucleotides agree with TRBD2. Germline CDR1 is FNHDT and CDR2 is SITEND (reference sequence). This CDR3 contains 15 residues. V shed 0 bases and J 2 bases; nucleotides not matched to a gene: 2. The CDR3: CASSIGWGAQDTQYF. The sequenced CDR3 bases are TGTGCCAGCAGTATAGGCTGGGGGGCCCAAGACACCCAGTAC.

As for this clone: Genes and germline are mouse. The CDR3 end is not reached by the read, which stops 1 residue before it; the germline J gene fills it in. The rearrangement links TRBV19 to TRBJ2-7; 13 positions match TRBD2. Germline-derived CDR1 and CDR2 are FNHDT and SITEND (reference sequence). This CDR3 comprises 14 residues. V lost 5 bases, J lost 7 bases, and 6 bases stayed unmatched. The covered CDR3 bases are TGTGCCAGCAGCCGTGGACTGGGGGGGCGGGAACAGTAC. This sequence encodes CASSRGLGGREQY. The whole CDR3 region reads CASSRGLGGREQYF.

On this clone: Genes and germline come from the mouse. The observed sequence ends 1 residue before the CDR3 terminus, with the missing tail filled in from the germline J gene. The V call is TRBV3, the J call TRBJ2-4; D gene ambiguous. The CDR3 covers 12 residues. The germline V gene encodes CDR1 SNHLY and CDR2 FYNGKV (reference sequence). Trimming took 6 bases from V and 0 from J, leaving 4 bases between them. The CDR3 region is CASRTSQNTLYF. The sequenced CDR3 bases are TGTGCCAGCAGGACAAGTCAAAACACCTTGTAC.

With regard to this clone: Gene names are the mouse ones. The CDR3 spells CASSLGTYTGQLYF. The sequenced part of the CDR3 DNA is TGTGCCAGCTCTCTCGGGACATACACCGGGCAGCTCTAC. V usage is TRBV12-1 and J usage is TRBJ2-2, with a tentative D call TRBD1 (6 bases). The read stops 1 residue short of the end of the CDR3; the missing end is completed from the germline J gene. From germline, CDR1 is SGHSN and CDR2 HYEKVE. Between the trimmed V and J ends, which lost 0 bases and 3 bases, there was a span of 7 bases. The CDR3 is 14 amino acids.

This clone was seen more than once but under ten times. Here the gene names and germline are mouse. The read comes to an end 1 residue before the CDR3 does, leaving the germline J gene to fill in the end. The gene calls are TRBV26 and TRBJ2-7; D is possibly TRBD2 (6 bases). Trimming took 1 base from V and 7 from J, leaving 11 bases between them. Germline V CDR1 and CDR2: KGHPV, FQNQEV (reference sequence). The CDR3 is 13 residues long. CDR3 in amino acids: CASSLFGGWEQYF. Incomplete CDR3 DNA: TGTGCCAGCAGTCTGTTTGGGGGTTGGGAACAGTAC.

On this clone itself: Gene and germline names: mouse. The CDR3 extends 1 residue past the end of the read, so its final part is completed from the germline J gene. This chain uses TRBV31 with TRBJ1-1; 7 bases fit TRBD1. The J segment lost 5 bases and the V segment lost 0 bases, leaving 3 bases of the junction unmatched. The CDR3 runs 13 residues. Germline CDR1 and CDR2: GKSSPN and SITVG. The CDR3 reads CAWSLDRDTEVFF. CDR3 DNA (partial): TGTGCCTGGAGTCTAGACAGGGATACAGAAGTCTTC. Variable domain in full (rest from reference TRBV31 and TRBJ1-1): AQTIHQWPVAEIKAVGSPLSLGCTIKGKSSPNLYWYWQATGGTLQQLFYSITVGQVESVVQLNLSASRPKDDQFILSTEKLLLSHSGFYLCAWSLDRDTEVFFGKGTRLTVV.

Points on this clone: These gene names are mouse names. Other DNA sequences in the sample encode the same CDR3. The CDR3 spells CASSQGGNTEVFF. The sequenced CDR3 bases are TGTGCCAGCAGCCAGGGGGGGAACACAGAAGTCTTC. The chain employs TRBV2 and TRBJ1-1, with D maybe TRBD1 (5 bases). The sequenced fragment ends 1 residue before the CDR3 boundary, so the rest is inferred from the germline J gene. This CDR3 has 13 residues. From germline, CDR1 is LGHNA and CDR2 YSYQKL. The germline V and J ends were trimmed by 3 bases and 1 base, with 6 bases remaining between them.

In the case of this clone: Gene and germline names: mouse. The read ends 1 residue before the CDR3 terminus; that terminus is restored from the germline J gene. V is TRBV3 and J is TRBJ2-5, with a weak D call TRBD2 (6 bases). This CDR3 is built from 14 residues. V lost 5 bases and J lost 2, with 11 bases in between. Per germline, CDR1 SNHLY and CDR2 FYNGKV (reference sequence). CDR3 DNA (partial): TGTGCCAGCAGCCCAAGGACTGTCCAAGACACCCAGTAC. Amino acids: CASSPRTVQDTQY. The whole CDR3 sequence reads CASSPRTVQDTQYF.

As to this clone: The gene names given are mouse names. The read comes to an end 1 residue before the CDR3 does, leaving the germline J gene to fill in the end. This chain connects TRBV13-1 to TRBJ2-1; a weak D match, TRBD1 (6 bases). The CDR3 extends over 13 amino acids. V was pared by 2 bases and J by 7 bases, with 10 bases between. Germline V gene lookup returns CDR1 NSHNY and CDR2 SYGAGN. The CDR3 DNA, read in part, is TGTGCCAGCAGTGAGGCAGGGGAAGCTGAGCAGTTC. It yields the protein CASSEAGEAEQF. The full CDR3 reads CASSEAGEAEQFF.

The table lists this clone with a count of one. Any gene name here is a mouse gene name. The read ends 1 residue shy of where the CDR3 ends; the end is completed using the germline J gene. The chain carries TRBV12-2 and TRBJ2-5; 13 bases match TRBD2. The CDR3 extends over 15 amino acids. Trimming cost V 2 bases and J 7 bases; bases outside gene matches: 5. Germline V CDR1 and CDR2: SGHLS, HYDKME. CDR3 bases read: TGTGCCAGCTCTCAGGACTGGGGGGGCGCCAACACCCAGTAC. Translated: CASSQDWGGANTQY. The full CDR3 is CASSQDWGGANTQYF.

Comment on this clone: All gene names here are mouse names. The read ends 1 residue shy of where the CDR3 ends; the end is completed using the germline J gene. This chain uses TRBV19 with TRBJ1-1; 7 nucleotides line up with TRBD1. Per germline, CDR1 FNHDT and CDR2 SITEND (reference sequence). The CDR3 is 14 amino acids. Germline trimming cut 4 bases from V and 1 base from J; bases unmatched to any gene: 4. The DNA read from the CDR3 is TGTGCCAGCAGTCCGGGACAGCAAAACACAGAAGTCTTC. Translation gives CASSPGQQNTEVF. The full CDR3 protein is CASSPGQQNTEVFF.

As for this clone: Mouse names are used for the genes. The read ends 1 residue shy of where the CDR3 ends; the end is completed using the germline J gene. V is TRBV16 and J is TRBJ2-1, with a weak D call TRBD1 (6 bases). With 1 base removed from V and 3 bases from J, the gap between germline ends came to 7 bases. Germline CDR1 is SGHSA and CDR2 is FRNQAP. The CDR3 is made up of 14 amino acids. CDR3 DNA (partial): TGTGCAAGCAGCTTAGCACAGGGCTATGCTGAGCAGTTC. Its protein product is CASSLAQGYAEQF. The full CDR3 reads CASSLAQGYAEQFF.

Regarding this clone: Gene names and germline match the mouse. CDR3 DNA (partial): TGCACCTGCAGTGCAGGCGGACCCAACGAAAGATTATTT. This codes for CTCSAGGPNERLF. The whole CDR3 sequence is CTCSAGGPNERLFF. The chain carries TRBV1 and TRBJ1-4; D unclear. With the read ending 1 residue before the CDR3 end, the germline J gene is used to fill in that end. Per the germline V gene, CDR1 is NSQYPW and CDR2 is LRSPGD (reference sequence). V shed 1 base and J shed 3 bases, with 6 bases lying between them. This CDR3 is built from 14 residues.

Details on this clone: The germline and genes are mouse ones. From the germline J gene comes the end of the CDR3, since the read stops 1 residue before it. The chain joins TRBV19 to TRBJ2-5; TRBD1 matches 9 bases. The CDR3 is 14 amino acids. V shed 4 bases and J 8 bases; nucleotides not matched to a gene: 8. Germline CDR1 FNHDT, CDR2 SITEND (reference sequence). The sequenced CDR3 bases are TGTGCCAGCAGTGCGGGACAGGGAACGGGCACCCAGTAC. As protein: CASSAGQGTGTQY. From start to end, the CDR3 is CASSAGQGTGTQYF.

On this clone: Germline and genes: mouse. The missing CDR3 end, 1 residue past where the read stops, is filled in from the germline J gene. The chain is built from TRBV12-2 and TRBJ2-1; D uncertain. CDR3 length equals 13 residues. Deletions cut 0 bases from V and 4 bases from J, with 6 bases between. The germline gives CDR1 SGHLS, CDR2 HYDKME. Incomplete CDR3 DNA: TGTGCCAGCTCTCTCGAGCAATATGCTGAGCAGTTC. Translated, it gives CASSLEQYAEQF. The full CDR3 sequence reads CASSLEQYAEQFF.